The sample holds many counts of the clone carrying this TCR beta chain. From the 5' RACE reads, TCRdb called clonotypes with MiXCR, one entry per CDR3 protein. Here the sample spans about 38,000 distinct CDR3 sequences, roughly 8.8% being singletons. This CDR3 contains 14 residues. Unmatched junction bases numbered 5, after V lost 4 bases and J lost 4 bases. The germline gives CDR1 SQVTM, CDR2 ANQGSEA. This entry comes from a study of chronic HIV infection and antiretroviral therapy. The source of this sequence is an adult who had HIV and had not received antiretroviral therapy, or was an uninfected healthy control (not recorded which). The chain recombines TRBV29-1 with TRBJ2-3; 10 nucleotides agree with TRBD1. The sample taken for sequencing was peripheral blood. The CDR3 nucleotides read TGCAGCGTTGTACGACAGGGGGCCTCAGATACGCAGTATTTT. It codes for CSVVRQGASDTQYF.